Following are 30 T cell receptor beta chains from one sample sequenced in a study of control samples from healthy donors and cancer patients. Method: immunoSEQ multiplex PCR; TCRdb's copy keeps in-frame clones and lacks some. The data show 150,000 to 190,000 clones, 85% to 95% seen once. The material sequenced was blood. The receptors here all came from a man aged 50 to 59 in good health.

CDR3 in amino acids: CASSEDRSSTDTQYF. The CDR3 coding sequence is TGTGCCAGCAGTGAAGACAGGAGTAGCACAGATACGCAGTATTTT. The chain recombines TRBV2 with TRBJ2-3, with a weak D call TRBD1 (5 bases). Trimming pared 1 base from V and 0 bases from J, leaving 8 bases between. Germline assignment: CDR1 SNHLY and CDR2 FYNNEI. The CDR3 spans 15 residues.

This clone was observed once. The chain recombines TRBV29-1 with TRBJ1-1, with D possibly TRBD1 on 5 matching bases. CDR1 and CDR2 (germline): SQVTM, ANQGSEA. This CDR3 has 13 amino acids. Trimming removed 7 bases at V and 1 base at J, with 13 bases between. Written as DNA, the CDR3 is TGCAGCGCGGGGGACGGCAGGAACACTGAAGCTTTCTTT. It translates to CSAGDGRNTEAFF.

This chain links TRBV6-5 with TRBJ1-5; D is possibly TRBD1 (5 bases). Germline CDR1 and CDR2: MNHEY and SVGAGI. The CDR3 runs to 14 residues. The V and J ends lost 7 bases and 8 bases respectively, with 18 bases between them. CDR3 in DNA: TGTGCCAGCAATCCGGGACCCAGTATCAAGCCCCAGCATTTT. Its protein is CASNPGPSIKPQHF.

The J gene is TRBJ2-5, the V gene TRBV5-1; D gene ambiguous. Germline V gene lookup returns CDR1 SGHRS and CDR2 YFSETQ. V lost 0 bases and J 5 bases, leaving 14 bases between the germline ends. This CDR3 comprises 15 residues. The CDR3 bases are TGCGCCAGCAGCTTGGACGGATCAGATGGGGAGACCCAGTACTTC. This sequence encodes CASSLDGSDGETQYF.

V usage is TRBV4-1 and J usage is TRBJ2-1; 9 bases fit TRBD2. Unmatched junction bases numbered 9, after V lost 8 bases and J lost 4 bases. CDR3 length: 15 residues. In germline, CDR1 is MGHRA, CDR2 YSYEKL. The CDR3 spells CASRGAGGWYNEQFF. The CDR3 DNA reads TGCGCCAGCCGAGGGGCGGGAGGGTGGTACAATGAGCAGTTCTTC.

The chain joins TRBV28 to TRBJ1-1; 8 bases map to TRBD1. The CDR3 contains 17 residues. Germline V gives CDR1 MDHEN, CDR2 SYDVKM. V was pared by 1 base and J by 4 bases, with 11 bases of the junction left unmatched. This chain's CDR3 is CASSLSGPGQGSTEAFF. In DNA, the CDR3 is TGTGCCAGCAGTTTATCAGGCCCTGGACAGGGATCCACTGAAGCTTTCTTT. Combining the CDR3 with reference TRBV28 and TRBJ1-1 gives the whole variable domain DVKVTQSSRYLVKRTGEKVFLECVQDMDHENMFWYRQDPGLGLRLIYFSYDVKMKEKGDIPEGYSVSREKKERFSLILESASTNQTSMYLCASSLSGPGQGSTEAFFGQGTRLTVV.

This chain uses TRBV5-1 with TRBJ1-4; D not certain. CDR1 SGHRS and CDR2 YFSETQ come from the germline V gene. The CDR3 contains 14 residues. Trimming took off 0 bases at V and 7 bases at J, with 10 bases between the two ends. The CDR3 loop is CASSLGNTAEKLFF. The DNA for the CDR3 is TGCGCCAGCAGCTTGGGAAATACTGCTGAAAAACTGTTTTTT.

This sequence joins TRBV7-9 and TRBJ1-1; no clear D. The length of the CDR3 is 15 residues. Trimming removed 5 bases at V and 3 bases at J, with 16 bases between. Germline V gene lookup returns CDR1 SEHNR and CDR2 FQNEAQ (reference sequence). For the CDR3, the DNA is TGTGCCAGCAGCGCCCCCGGGGATTTGGACACTGAAGCTTTCTTT. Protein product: CASSAPGDLDTEAFF. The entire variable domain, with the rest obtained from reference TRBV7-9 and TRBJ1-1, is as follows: DTGVSQNPRHKITKRGQNVTFRCDPISEHNRLYWYRQTLGQGPEFLTYFQNEAQLEKSRLLSDRFSAERPKGSFSTLEIQRTEQGDSAMYLCASSAPGDLDTEAFFGQGTRLTVV.

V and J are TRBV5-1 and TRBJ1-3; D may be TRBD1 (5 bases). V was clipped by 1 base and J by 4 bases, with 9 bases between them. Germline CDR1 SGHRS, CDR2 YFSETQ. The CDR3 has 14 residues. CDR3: CASSLMGDGNTIYF. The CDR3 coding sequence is TGCGCCAGCAGCTTGATGGGGGACGGAAACACCATATATTTT.

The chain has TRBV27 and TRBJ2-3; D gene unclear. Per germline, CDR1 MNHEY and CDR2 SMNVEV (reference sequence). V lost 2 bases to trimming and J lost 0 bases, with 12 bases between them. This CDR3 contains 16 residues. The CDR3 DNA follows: TGTGCCAGCAGTTTACGAGGCGTAGGTAGCACAGATACGCAGTATTTT. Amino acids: CASSLRGVGSTDTQYF.

Here the CDR3 DNA reads TGTGCCAGCAGCTTCCGGGAGGCGGGAATGAACACTGAAGCTTTCTTT. Protein: CASSFREAGMNTEAFF. V is TRBV7-6 and J is TRBJ1-1; no firm D call. The CDR3 loop spans 16 amino acids. The V gene's germline CDR1 is SGHVS and CDR2 FNYEAQ. The germline V and J ends were trimmed by 3 bases and 0 bases, with 14 bases remaining between them.

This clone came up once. The CDR3 nucleotides are TGTGCCAGCAGCTTAACTAGCGGGAGATCCGAGCAGTACTTC. Residues: CASSLTSGRSEQYF. The chain employs TRBV11-3 and TRBJ2-7; the match to TRBD2 covers 11 bases. Losses at the gene ends were 2 bases for V and 6 bases for J; bases not matched to a gene: 3. The germline gives CDR1 SGHNT, CDR2 YENEEA. This CDR3 region has 14 residues. Together with reference TRBV11-3 and TRBJ2-7, the CDR3 gives the full variable domain: EAGVVQSPRYKIIEKKQPVAFWCNPISGHNTLYWYLQNLGQGPELLIRYENEEAVDDSQLPKDRFSAERLKGVDSTLKIQPAELGDSAVYLCASSLTSGRSEQYFGPGTRLTVT.

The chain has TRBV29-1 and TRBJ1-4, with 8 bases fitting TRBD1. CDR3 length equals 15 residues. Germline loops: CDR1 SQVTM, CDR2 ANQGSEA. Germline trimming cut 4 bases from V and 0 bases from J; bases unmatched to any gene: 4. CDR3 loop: CSVGGQDATNEKLFF. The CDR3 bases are TGCAGCGTTGGGGGACAGGACGCAACTAATGAAAAACTGTTTTTT.

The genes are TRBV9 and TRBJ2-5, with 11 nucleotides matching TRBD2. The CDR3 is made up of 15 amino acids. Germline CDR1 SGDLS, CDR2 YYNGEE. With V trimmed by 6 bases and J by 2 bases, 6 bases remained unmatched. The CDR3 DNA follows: TGTGCCAGCACTGCTAGCGGGAGGCCACAAGAGACCCAGTACTTC. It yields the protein CASTASGRPQETQYF.

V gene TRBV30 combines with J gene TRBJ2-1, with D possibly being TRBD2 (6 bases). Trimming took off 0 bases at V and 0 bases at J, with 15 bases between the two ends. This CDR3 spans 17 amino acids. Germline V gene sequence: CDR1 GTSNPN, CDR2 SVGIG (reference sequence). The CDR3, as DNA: TGTGCCTGGAGTGTAAAAGCCCTAGCGATCTCCTACAATGAGCAGTTCTTC. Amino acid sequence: CAWSVKALAISYNEQFF.

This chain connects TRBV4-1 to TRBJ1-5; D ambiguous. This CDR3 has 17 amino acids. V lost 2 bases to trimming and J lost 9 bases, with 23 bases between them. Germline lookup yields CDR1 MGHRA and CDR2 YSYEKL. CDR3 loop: CASSQSFDGGIGSPQHF. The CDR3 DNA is TGCGCCAGCAGCCAATCCTTTGACGGTGGAATTGGGTCGCCCCAGCATTTT.

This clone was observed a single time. The CDR3 DNA is TGCAGCGTCGTCGACGGCACAGATACGCAGTATTTT. Amino acid sequence: CSVVDGTDTQYF. The J gene is TRBJ2-3, the V gene TRBV29-1; the D is unclear. This CDR3 comprises 12 residues. In germline, CDR1 is SQVTM, CDR2 ANQGSEA. The germline V and J ends were trimmed by 6 bases and 1 base, with 8 bases remaining between them.

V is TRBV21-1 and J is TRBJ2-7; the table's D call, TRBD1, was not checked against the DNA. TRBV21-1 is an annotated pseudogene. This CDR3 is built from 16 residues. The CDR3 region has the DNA TGTGCCAGCAGCATCACGGGACAGGGGCCAGTCTACGAGCAGTACTTC. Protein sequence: CASSITGQGPVYEQYF.

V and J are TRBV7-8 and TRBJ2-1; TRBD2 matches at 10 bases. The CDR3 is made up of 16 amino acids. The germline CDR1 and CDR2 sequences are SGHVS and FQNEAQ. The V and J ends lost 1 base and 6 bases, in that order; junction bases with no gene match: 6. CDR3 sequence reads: CASSLGAGGPGNEQFF. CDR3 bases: TGTGCCAGCAGCTTAGGAGCGGGAGGGCCTGGCAATGAGCAGTTCTTC.

CDR3 in DNA: TGTGCCAGCAGTATCCTCCAAGAGACCCAGTACTTC. It yields the protein CASSILQETQYF. This chain links TRBV28 with TRBJ2-5; D uncertain. Trimming stripped 5 bases from V and 1 base from J, with 5 bases between. There are 12 residues in the CDR3. Looked up from germline, CDR1 is MDHEN and CDR2 is SYDVKM.

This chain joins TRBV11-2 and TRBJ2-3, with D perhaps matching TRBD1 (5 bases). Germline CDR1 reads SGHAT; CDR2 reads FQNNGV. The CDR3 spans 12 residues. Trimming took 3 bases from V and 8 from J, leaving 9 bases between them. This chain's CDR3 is CASSLQGGTQYF. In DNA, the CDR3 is TGTGCCAGCAGCTTGCAGGGCGGTACGCAGTATTTT.

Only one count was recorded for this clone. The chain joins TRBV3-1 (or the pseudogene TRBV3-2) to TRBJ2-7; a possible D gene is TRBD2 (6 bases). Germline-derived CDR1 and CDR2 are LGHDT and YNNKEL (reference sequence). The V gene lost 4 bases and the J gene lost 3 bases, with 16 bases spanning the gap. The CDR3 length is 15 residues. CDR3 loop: CASSLRGSGVYEQYF. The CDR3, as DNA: TGTGCCAGCAGCCTACGGGGGAGCGGTGTCTACGAGCAGTACTTC.

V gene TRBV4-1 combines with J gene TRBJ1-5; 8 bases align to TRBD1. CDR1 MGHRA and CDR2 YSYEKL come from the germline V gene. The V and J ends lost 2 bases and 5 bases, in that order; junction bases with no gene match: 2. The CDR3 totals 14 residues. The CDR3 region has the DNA TGCGCCAGCAGCCAACAGACAGGGGATCAGCCCCAGCATTTT. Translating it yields CASSQQTGDQPQHF.

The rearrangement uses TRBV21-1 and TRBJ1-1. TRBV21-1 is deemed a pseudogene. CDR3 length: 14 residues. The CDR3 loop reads CASRRRGVGTEAFF. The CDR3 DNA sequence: TGTGCCAGCAGGAGGAGGGGGGTCGGCACTGAAGCTTTCTTT.

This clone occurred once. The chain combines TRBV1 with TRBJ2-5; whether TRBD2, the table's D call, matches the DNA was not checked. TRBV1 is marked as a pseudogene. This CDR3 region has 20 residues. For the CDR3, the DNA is TGCACCAGCAGCCAAGGAGGGTGGACTAGCGGGACCTCCCAACGGGAGACCCAGTACTTC. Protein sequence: CTSSQGGWTSGTSQRETQYF.

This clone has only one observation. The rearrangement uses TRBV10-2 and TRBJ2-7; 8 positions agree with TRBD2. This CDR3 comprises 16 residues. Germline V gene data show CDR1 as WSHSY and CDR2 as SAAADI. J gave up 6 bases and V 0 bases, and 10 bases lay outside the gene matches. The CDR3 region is CASSESVRAGAGEQYF. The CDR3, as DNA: TGCGCCAGCAGTGAGTCAGTGAGAGCGGGAGCGGGCGAGCAGTACTTC.

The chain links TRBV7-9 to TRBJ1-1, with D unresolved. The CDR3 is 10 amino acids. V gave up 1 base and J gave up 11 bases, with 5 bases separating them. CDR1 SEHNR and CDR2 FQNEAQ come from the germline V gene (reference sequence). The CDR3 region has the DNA TGTGCCAGCAGCTTAGGACGTGCTTTCTTT. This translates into CASSLGRAFF.

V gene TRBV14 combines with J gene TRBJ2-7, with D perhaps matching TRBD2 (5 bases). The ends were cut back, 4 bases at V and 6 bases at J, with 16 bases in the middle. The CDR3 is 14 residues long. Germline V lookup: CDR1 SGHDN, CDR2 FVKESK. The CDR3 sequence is CASSRYSLAGEQYF. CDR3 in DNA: TGTGCCAGCAGCCGCTACAGCCTGGCGGGCGAGCAGTACTTC. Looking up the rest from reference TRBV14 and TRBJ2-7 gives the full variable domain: EAGVTQFPSHSVIEKGQTVTLRCDPISGHDNLYWYRRVMGKEIKFLLHFVKESKQDESGMPNNRFLAERTGGTYSTLKVQPAELEDSGVYFCASSRYSLAGEQYFGPGTRLTVT.

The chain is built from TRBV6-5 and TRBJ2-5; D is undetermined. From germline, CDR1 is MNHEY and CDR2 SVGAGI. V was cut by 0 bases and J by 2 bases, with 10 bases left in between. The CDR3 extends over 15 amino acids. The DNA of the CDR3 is TGTGCCAGCAGTTACTCTTGGAATGGGCAAGAGACCCAGTACTTC. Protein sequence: CASSYSWNGQETQYF.

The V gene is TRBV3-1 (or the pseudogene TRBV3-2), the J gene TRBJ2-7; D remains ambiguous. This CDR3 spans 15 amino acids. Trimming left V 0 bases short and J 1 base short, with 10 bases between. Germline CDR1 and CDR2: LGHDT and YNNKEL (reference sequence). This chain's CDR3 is CASSQDATRSYEQYF. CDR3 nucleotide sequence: TGTGCCAGCAGCCAAGACGCAACCAGATCCTACGAGCAGTACTTC.